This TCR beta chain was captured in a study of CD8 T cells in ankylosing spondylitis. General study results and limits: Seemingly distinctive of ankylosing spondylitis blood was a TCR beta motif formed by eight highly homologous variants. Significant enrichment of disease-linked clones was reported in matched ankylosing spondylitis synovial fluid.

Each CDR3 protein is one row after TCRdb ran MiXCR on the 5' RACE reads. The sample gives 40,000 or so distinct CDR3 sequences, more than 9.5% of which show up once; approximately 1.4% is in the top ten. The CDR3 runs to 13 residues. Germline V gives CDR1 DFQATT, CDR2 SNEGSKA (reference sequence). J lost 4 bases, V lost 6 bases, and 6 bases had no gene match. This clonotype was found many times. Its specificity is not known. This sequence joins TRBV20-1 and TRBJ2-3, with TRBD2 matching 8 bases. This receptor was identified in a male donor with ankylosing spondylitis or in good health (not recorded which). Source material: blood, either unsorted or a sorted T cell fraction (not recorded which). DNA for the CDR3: TGCAGTGCCGGAGCGGGGGCCCCAGATACGCAGTATTTT. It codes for CSAGAGAPDTQYF.